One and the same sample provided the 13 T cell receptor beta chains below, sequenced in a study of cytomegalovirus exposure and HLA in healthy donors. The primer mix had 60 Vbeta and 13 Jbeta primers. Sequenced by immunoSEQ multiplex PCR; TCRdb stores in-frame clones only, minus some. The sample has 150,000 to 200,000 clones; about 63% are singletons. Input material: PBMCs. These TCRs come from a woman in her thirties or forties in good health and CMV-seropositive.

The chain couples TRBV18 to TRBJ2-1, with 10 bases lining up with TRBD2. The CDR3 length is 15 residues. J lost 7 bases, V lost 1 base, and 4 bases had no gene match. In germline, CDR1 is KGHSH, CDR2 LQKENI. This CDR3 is CASSPQREGQNEQFF. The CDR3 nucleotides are TGTGCCAGCTCACCACAGCGGGAGGGACAAAATGAGCAGTTCTTC.

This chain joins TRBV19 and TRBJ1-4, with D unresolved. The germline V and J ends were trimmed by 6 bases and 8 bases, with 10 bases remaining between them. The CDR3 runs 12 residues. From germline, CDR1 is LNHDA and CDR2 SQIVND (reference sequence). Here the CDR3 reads CASRRVGEKLFF. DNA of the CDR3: TGTGCCAGTAGGCGGGTAGGAGAAAAACTGTTTTTT.

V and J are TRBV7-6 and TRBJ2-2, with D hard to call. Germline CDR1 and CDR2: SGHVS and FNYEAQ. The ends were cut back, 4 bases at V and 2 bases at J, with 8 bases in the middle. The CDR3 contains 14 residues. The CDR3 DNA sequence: TGTGCCAGCAGCTCCCCCCTCAACACCGGGGAGCTGTTTTTT. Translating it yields CASSSPLNTGELFF.

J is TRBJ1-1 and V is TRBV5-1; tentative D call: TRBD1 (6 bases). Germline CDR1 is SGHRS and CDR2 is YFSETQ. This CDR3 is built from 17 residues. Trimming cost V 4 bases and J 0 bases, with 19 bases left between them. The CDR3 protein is CASSGTPGHNMNTEAFF. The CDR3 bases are TGCGCCAGCAGCGGGACACCGGGACACAACATGAACACTGAAGCTTTCTTT.

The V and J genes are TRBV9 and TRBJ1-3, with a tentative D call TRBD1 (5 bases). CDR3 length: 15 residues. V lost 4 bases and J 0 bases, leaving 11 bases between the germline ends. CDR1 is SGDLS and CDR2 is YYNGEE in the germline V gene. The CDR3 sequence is CASSPRGGSGNTIYF. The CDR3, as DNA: TGTGCCAGCAGCCCCCGCGGGGGCTCTGGAAACACCATATATTTT.

The CDR3 loop is CASSPQTRGRGGYTF. Here the CDR3 DNA reads TGTGCCAGCAGTCCCCAGACCAGGGGGCGAGGTGGCTACACCTTC. V is TRBV28 and J is TRBJ1-2; 8 nucleotides match TRBD1. After removal of 5 bases from V and 7 bases from J, the junction contained 12 bases not matched to a gene. CDR1 and CDR2 from the germline V gene are MDHEN and SYDVKM. The CDR3 runs 15 residues.

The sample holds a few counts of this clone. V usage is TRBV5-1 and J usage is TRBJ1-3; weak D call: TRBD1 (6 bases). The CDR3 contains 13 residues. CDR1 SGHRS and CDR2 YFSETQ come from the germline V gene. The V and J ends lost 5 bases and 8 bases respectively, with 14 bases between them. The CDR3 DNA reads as TGCGCCAGCAGTTCCGGACAGACGGACACCATATATTTT. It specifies CASSSGQTDTIYF.

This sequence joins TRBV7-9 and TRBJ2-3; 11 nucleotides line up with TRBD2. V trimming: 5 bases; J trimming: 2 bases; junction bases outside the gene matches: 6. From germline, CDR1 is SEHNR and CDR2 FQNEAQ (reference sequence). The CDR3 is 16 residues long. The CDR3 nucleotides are TGTGCCAGCAGCCCTCCGGGACTAGCGGTCACAGATACGCAGTATTTT. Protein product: CASSPPGLAVTDTQYF.

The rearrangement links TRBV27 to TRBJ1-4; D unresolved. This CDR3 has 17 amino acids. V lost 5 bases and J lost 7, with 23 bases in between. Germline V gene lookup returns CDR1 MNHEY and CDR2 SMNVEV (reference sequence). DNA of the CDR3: TGTGCCAGCAGTCACATGGGAGGACGGCCCAGCGGTGAAAAACTGTTTTTT. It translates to CASSHMGGRPSGEKLFF.

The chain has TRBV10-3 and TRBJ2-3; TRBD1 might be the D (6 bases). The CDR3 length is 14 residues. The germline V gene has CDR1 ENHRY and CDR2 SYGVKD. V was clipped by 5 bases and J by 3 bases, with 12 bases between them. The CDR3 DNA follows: TGTGCCATCAGTATGGGGGCAGTGACAGATACGCAGTATTTT. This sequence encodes CAISMGAVTDTQYF.

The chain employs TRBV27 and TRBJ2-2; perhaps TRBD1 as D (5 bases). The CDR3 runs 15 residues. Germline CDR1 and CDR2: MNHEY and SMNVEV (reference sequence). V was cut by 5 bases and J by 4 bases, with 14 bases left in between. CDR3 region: CASSGRTMGTGELFF. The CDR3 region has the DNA TGTGCCAGCAGTGGACGGACAATGGGCACCGGGGAGCTGTTTTTT.

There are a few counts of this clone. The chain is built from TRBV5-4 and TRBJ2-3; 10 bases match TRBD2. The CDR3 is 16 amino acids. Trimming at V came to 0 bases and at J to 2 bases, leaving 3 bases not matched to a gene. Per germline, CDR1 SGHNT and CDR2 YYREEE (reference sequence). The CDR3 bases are TGTGCCAGCAGCTTGGCGCTAGCGGGAGTCACAGATACGCAGTATTTT. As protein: CASSLALAGVTDTQYF.

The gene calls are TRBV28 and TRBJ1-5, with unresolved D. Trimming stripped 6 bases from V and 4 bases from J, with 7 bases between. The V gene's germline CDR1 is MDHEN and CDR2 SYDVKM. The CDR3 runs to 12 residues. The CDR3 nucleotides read TGTGCCAGCAGCCTACCGAATCAGCCCCAGCATTTT. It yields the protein CASSLPNQPQHF.